A selection of T cell receptor beta chains follows, all from one sample in a study of cytomegalovirus exposure and HLA in healthy donors. Measured with immunoSEQ multiplex PCR; TCRdb has only the in-frame clones, and not every one. The data hold 110,000 or so clones, with under 85% observed a single time. The sample was PBMCs. All receptors come from a man between 35 and 55 years old in good health and CMV-seropositive. The CDR3 runs from the conserved cysteine through the conserved F or W. A D gene is named only where the DNA matches it firmly. Clone size is shown for a subset of rows, as once, few, many or a class of expanded clone.

>TRBJ1-1|TRBV7-2|NA|NA
TGTGCCAGCAGCTTAGAAGCGAGGCTAAACACTGAAGCTTTCTTT
CASSLEARLNTEAFF
>TRBJ1-1|TRBV5-4|TRBD1|NA
TGTGCCAGCAGCAGCCAGACAGGGAATTACGAAGCTTTCTTT
CASSSQTGNYEAFF
>TRBJ2-2|TRBV28|NA|NA
TGTGCCAGCATGCACTCAATGAACACCGGGGAGCTGTTTTTT
CASMHSMNTGELFF
>TRBJ1-2|TRBV6-1|NA|NA
TGTGCCAGCAGGCCCCCGACAGGCGTTAGCTATGGCTACACCTTC
CASRPPTGVSYGYTF
>TRBJ2-3|TRBV5-6|TRBD1|NA
TGTGCCAGCAGCTTCTGGGACAGGGGGCGCACAGATACGCAGTATTTT
CASSFWDRGRTDTQYF
>TRBJ2-1|TRBV7-3|NA|NA
TGTGCCAGCAGCTTCTTCCCACTTAATGAGCAGTTCTTC
CASSFFPLNEQFF
>TRBJ1-2|TRBV10-2|TRBD1|NA
TGCGCCAGCAGGGAAGGACAGGGAAACTATGGCTACACCTTC
CASREGQGNYGYTF
>TRBJ2-3|TRBV19|NA|NA
TGTGCCAGTAGTAGTGGGAGAGTAGATACGCAGTATTTT
CASSSGRVDTQYF
>TRBJ2-5|TRBV4-3|TRBD1|once
TGCGCCAGCAGCCAAATAACAGGGGTAGGGGAGACCCAGTACTTC
CASSQITGVGETQYF
>TRBJ1-5|TRBV6-1|NA|NA
TGTGCCAGCAGTGTGGGGCAGGGGAGCGGATTAGGCAATCAGCCCCAGCATTTT
CASSVGQGSGLGNQPQHF
>TRBJ2-5|TRBV28|TRBD1|NA
TGTGCCAGCAGTTTTTGGGAGGACAGGGGAATGGAGACCCAGTACTTC
CASSFWEDRGMETQYF
>TRBJ2-7|TRBV19|NA|few
TGTGCCAGTAGTTTACAGGGTGTAGGGGAGCAGTACTTC
CASSLQGVGEQYF
>TRBJ2-5|TRBV7-8|TRBD1|NA
TGTGCCAGCAGCAAGCGGACAGGGGGCCTACGAGAGACCCAGTACTTC
CASSKRTGGLRETQYF
>TRBJ1-1|TRBV11-2|TRBD1|once
TGTGCCAGCAGCCACTACAGGGGGAGAACTGAAGCTTTCTTT
CASSHYRGRTEAFF
>TRBJ1-6|TRBV25-1|TRBD1|NA
TGTGCCAGCAGGGCAGGGGGCATGTCCCTCCACTTT
CASRAGGMSLHF
>TRBJ2-1|TRBV4-1|TRBD2|few
TGCGCCAGCAGCCAACGGGGGACTAGCTATGGGGTATGGTACAATGAGCAGTTCTTC
CASSQRGTSYGVWYNEQFF